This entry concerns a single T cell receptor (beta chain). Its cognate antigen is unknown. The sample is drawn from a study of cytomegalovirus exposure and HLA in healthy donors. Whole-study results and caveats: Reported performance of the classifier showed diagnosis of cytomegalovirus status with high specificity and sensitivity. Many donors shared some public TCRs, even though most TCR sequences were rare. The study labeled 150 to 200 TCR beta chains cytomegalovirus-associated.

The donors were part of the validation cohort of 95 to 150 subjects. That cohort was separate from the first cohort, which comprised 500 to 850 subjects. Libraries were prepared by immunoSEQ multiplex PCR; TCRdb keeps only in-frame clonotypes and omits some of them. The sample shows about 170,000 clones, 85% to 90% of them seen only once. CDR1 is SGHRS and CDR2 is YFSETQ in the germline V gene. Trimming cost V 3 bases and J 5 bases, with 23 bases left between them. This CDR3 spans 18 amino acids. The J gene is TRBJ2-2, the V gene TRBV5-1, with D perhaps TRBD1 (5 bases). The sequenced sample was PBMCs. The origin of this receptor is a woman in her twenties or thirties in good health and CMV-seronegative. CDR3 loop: CASSYFPGLDTPTGELFF. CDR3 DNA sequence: TGCGCCAGCAGCTATTTCCCCGGCTTGGACACTCCTACCGGGGAGCTGTTTTTT.